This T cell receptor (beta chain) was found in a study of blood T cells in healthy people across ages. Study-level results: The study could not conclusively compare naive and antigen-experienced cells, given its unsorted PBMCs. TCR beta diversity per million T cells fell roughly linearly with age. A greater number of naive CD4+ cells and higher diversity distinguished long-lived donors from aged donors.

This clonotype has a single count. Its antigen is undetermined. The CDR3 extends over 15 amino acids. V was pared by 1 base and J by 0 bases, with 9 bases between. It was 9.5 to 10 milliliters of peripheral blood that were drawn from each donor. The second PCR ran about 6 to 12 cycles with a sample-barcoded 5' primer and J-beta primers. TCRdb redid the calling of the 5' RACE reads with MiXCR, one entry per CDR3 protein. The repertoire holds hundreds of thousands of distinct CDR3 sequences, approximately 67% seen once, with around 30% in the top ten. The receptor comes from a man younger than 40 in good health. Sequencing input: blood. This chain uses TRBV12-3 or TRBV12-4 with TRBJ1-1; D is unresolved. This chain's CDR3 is CASSLGANLNTEAFF. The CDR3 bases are TGTGCCAGCAGTTTAGGGGCCAACTTGAACACTGAAGCTTTCTTT.